This T cell receptor (beta chain) was captured by sequencing in a study of blood T cell repertoires in COVID-19 (dated by TCRdb to 2019 to 2021). Regarding the complete study: Samples covering the acute and convalescent phases of COVID-19 were provided by collaborators in the United States, Italy and Spain. The material from the prospective study consisted of cDNA or gDNA derived from T cells, B-cell-depleted T cells, or PBMCs. The samples were drawn from the first 160 participants of the ongoing ImmuneRACE study and from over a thousand subjects provided by 6 global collaborators. The repertoires were released in a freely available public database intended as a resource for research on the immune response to SARS-CoV-2. The sample metadata nearly always contained a de-identified subject ID, COVID-19 status, age in years and sex. The dataset comprised deeply sampled blood TCRbeta repertoires from subjects exposed to, actively infected with, or recovered from COVID-19. Where available, HLA class I and class II types were obtained from metadata supplied by the sample provider rather than from assay-based typing.

In the prospective study, participants were about 18 to 90 years old, resided in 24 geographic areas of the United States, and were enrolled through a virtual design. To assign participants to cohorts, the prospective study relied on clinical history that participants themselves reported in a screening survey and a study questionnaire. Each participant in the prospective study had whole blood, serum and a nasopharyngeal or oropharyngeal swab collected by mobile phlebotomists. Prospective study participants could optionally give additional blood draws and questionnaires over an approximately two-month period. Before DNA extraction, blood samples from the prospective study were shipped at room temperature or frozen. Inclusive of the bounding cysteine and phenylalanine, the CDR3 is 13 residues long. Of all the DNA, just the CDR3 is kept, 39 bases in frame from base 1. The germline V gene supplies CDR1 MDHEN and CDR2 SYDVKM. V loses 3 bases of germline sequence and J loses 2 bases, and the interval between the two ends is 7 bases.

On this clone itself: This clone's antigen is unknown. Qualities for individual bases were not recorded, and no much larger clone is one base off.

TCRbeta CDR3 regions were amplified from genomic DNA using the immunoSEQ Assay, a bias-controlled multiplex PCR. The study's own analysis went as follows. Nucleated cell counts per sample were estimated from amplification of reference gene primers within the assay. To quantify the absolute abundance of each unique TCRbeta CDR3 rearrangement, sequence reads were collapsed and filtered. For each sample, productive Simpson clonality was calculated by taking the square root of Simpson's diversity index across productive rearrangements. The table was pulled from immuneACCESS by TCRdb, which kept in-frame rearrangements only. Such tables lose some clones; where checked, under half of the loss comes from unresolved V genes, and the rest has no known cause. From that table come the V and J calls and clone size; the DNA was used to work out D and trimming. In all, the sample holds about 300,000 clones, and nearly 90% of those were seen once. 3.5% to 4.5% of the sample comes from the top ten.

Paper-wide results and their limitations: The quantity of clinical and demographic metadata differed by source and by participant and was supplied without curation.

The source is a woman younger than 35 with acute COVID-19. This receptor chain uses TRBV28 and TRBJ2-5; D gene: possibly TRBD1, on 5 matching bases. The sequenced sample was PBMCs or T cells enriched from blood (not recorded which). This receptor has the CDR3 CASSLTDQETQYF. Read as DNA, the sequence is TGTGCCAGCAGTTTGACAGATCAAGAGACCCAGTACTTC.